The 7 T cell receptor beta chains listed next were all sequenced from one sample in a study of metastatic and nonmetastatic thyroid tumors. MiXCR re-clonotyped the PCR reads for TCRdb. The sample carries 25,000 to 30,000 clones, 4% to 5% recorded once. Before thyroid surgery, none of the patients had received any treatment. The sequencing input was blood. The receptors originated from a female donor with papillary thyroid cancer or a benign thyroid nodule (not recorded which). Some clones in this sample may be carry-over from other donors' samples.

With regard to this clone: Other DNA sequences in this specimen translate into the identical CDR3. This CDR3 is CASSYLTYEQYF. The CDR3 coding sequence is TGTGCCAGCAGTTATTTAACCTACGAGCAGTACTTC. J is TRBJ2-7 and V is TRBV6-2 or TRBV6-3; D is ambiguous. Germline V gene data show CDR1 as MNHEY and CDR2 as SVGEGT. V dropped 3 bases and J dropped 2 bases, with 5 bases sitting between them. The CDR3 extends over 12 amino acids.

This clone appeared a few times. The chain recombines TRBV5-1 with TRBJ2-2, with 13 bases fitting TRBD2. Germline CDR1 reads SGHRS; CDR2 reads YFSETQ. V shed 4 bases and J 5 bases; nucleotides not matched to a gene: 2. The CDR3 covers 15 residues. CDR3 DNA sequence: TGCGCCAGCAGCCTACTAGCGGGAGGGACCGGGGAGCTGTTTTTT. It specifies CASSLLAGGTGELFF. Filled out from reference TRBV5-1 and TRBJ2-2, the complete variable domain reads KAGVTQTPRYLIKTRGQQVTLSCSPISGHRSVSWYQQTPGQGLQFLFEYFSETQRNKGNFPGRFSGRQFSNSRSEMNVSTLELGDSALYLCASSLLAGGTGELFFGEGSRLTVL.

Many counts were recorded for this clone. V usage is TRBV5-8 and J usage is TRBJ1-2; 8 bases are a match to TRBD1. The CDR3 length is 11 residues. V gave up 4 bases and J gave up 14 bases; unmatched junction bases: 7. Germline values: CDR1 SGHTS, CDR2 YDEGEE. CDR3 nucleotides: TGTGCCAGCAGCCCAGGACAGGGAAAGACCTTC. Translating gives CASSPGQGKTF.

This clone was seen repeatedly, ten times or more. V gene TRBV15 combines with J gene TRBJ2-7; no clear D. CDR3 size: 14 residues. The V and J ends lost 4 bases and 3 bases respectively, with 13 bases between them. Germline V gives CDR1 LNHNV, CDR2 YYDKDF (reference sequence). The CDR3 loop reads CATSKEFPGYEQYF. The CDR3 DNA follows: TGTGCCACCAGCAAAGAGTTCCCCGGCTACGAGCAGTACTTC.

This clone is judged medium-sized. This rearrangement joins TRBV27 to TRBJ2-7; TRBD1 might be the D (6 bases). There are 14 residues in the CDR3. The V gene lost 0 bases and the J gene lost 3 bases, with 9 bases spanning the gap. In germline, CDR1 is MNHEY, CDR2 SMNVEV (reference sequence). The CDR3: CASSLSWTDYEQYF. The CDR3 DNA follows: TGTGCCAGCAGTTTATCGTGGACAGACTACGAGCAGTACTTC.

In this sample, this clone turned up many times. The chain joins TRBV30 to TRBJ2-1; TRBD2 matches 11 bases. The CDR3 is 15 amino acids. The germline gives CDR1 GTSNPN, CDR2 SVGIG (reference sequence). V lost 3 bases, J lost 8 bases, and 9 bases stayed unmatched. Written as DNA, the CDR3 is TGTGCCTGGAGGCGACTAGCGGGACGACTTGATGAGCAGTTCTTC. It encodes CAWRRLAGRLDEQFF.

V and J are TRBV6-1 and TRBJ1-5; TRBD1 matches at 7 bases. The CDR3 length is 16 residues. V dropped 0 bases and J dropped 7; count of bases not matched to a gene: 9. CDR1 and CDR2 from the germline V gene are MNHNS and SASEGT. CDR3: CASSEAARGVWQPQHF. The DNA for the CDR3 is TGTGCCAGCAGTGAAGCGGCCAGGGGGGTATGGCAGCCCCAGCATTTT.